Each of the 28 T cell receptor beta chains below was sequenced from the same sample in a study of blood T cell repertoires in COVID-19. Method: immunoSEQ multiplex PCR; TCRdb's copy keeps in-frame clones and lacks some. The table has 270,000 or so clones, roughly nine tenths seen once. The sequencing input was PBMCs or T cells enriched from blood (not recorded which). The receptors shown here come from a woman aged 18-29 years who had recovered from COVID-19.

This clone was picked up a small number of times. This chain links TRBV9 with TRBJ2-3, with 8 positions matching TRBD1. Germline lookup yields CDR1 SGDLS and CDR2 YYNGEE. Trimming at V came to 0 bases and at J to 4 bases, leaving 13 bases not matched to a gene. There are 18 residues in the CDR3. The CDR3 sequence: CASSVDPGGLGSADTQYF. Here the CDR3 DNA reads TGTGCCAGCAGCGTAGACCCAGGGGGCTTAGGAAGTGCAGATACGCAGTATTTT.

In this sample, this clone turned up once. The J gene is TRBJ2-1, the V gene TRBV4-1; D may be TRBD1 (5 bases). This CDR3 is 16 amino acids long. V was clipped by 4 bases and J by 8 bases, with 21 bases between them. Germline CDR1 is MGHRA and CDR2 is YSYEKL. CDR3 coding DNA: TGCGCCAGCAGCCGGATGAGCCGGGCCCAAGGGGATGAGCAGTTCTTC. Protein sequence: CASSRMSRAQGDEQFF.

The V call is TRBV9, the J call TRBJ1-1; possibly TRBD1 for D (6 bases). Germline values: CDR1 SGDLS, CDR2 YYNGEE. The CDR3 sequence is 13 residues long. V dropped 4 bases and J dropped 11 bases, with 18 bases sitting between them. CDR3 in amino acids: CASSPGGGGTAFF. Here the CDR3 DNA reads TGTGCCAGCAGCCCCGGGGGCGGGGGAACGGCTTTCTTT.

The rearrangement links TRBV5-5 to TRBJ1-3; D may be TRBD1 (6 bases). Germline CDR1 SGHKS, CDR2 YYEKEE (reference sequence). This CDR3 has 17 amino acids. The V gene lost 0 bases and the J gene lost 0 bases, with 13 bases spanning the gap. This CDR3 is CASSLGTVFTSGNTIYF. Here the CDR3 DNA reads TGTGCCAGCAGCTTGGGGACAGTTTTTACCTCTGGAAACACCATATATTTT. The full variable domain, in which reference TRBV5-5 and TRBJ1-3 provide the parts outside the CDR3, is DAGVTQSPTHLIKTRGQQVTLRCSPISGHKSVSWYQQVLGQGPQFIFQYYEKEERGRGNFPDRFSARQFPNYSSELNVNALLLGDSALYLCASSLGTVFTSGNTIYFGEGSWLTVV.

The chain joins TRBV29-1 to TRBJ2-5; TRBD2 aligns across 8 bases. The V gene's germline CDR1 is SQVTM and CDR2 ANQGSEA. V dropped 6 bases and J dropped 4; count of bases not matched to a gene: 1. CDR3 size: 11 residues. The CDR3 DNA reads as TGCAGCGTCCTAGCGGGAGAGACCCAGTACTTC. Its translation: CSVLAGETQYF.

The chain joins TRBV4-1 to TRBJ2-5, with 10 bases matching TRBD1. The germline CDR1 and CDR2 sequences are MGHRA and YSYEKL. The CDR3 has 17 amino acids. V dropped 0 bases and J dropped 5; count of bases not matched to a gene: 9. The CDR3 is CASSQDETGGGGETQYF. Written as DNA, the CDR3 is TGCGCCAGCAGCCAAGATGAGACAGGGGGCGGAGGGGAGACCCAGTACTTC.

The chain recombines TRBV15 with TRBJ2-7, with TRBD2 matching over 10 bases. With V trimmed by 1 base and J by 2 bases, 5 bases remained unmatched. Germline CDR1 reads LNHNV; CDR2 reads YYDKDF (reference sequence). The CDR3 covers 16 residues. The CDR3 protein is CATSRGVLAGAYEQYF. CDR3 sequence (DNA): TGTGCCACCAGCAGAGGGGTTCTAGCGGGAGCCTACGAGCAGTACTTC.

This clone has only one observation. V gene TRBV3-1 (or the pseudogene TRBV3-2) combines with J gene TRBJ1-4; 7 nucleotides agree with TRBD1. The CDR3 totals 15 residues. The trim removed 5 bases at V and 8 bases at J, leaving 11 bases unmatched. Germline-derived CDR1 and CDR2 are LGHDT and YNNKEL (reference sequence). The CDR3 bases are TGTGCCAGCAGCGCTTTGCAGGGGGTAGGGGAAAAACTGTTTTTT. Translating it yields CASSALQGVGEKLFF.

The rearrangement uses TRBV6-6 and TRBJ2-1, with a weak D call TRBD2 (6 bases). The CDR3 totals 12 residues. Germline V gene sequence: CDR1 MNHNY, CDR2 SVGAGI (reference sequence). The ends were cut back, 5 bases at V and 7 bases at J, with 9 bases in the middle. CDR3 sequence: CASSGAGNEQFF. In DNA form, the CDR3 reads TGTGCCAGCAGTGGGGCGGGGAATGAGCAGTTCTTC.

This clone showed up just once. The gene calls are TRBV11-2 and TRBJ2-1; 11 positions agree with TRBD2. Unmatched junction bases numbered 5, after V lost 4 bases and J lost 3 bases. This CDR3 has 16 residues. Germline loops: CDR1 SGHAT, CDR2 FQNNGV. DNA for the CDR3: TGTGCCAGCAGCTCAACCGGGACTAGCGGCTACAATGAGCAGTTCTTC. This gives the protein CASSSTGTSGYNEQFF.

The chain combines TRBV10-2 with TRBJ2-2; 9 nucleotides agree with TRBD1. The J segment lost 1 base and the V segment lost 6 bases, leaving 0 bases of the junction unmatched. This CDR3 is built from 14 residues. In germline, CDR1 is WSHSY, CDR2 SAAADI. The CDR3 coding sequence is TGCGCCAGCAGGGACAGGGGGAACACCGGGGAGCTGTTTTTT. Protein sequence: CASRDRGNTGELFF.

The rearrangement links TRBV6-5 to TRBJ2-5; TRBD1 agrees at 7 bases. Germline CDR1 is MNHEY and CDR2 is SVGAGI. This CDR3 is built from 13 residues. V lost 4 bases to trimming and J lost 3 bases; unmatched junction nucleotides: 2. DNA of the CDR3: TGTGCCAGCAGTTTTACAGGGGAAGAGACCCAGTACTTC. Its translation is CASSFTGEETQYF.

V usage is TRBV27 and J usage is TRBJ2-7; 7 bases map to TRBD2. Germline V gene sequence: CDR1 MNHEY, CDR2 SMNVEV (reference sequence). CDR3 length: 15 amino acids. Trimming took 6 bases from V and 4 from J; bases not matched to a gene: 12. DNA of the CDR3: TGTGCCAGCAGGGGCCGCGGGGACTACGTTTACGAGCAGTACTTC. Amino acid sequence: CASRGRGDYVYEQYF.

V and J are TRBV2 and TRBJ2-3, with D perhaps matching TRBD2 (5 bases). The CDR3 totals 14 residues. Germline values: CDR1 SNHLY, CDR2 FYNNEI. The V end was cut by 7 bases, the J end by 5 bases, with 16 bases between. CDR3 in amino acids: CASIRPISGDTQYF. The CDR3 DNA reads as TGTGCCAGCATACGACCTATAAGCGGAGATACGCAGTATTTT. Combining the CDR3 with reference TRBV2 and TRBJ2-3 gives the whole variable domain EPEVTQTPSHQVTQMGQEVILRCVPISNHLYFYWYRQILGQKVEFLVSFYNNEISEKSEIFDDQFSVERPDGSNFTLKIRSTKLEDSAMYFCASIRPISGDTQYFGPGTRLTVL.

This chain uses TRBV7-9 with TRBJ2-1, with 9 bases lining up with TRBD1. The CDR3 has 18 residues. Germline V lookup: CDR1 SEHNR, CDR2 FQNEAQ (reference sequence). Trimming removed 4 bases from V and 2 bases from J; junction bases left unmatched: 12. The CDR3 bases are TGTGCCAGCAGCTCCGACTCCGGGACAGGGAGAACCTACAATGAGCAGTTCTTC. The encoded protein is CASSSDSGTGRTYNEQFF.

The chain uses TRBV6-2 or TRBV6-3 and TRBJ2-3; 14 bases are a match to TRBD2. The V gene's germline CDR1 is MNHEY and CDR2 SVGEGT. V was clipped by 5 bases and J by 3 bases; unmatched bases: 13. The CDR3 consists of 19 residues. The CDR3 sequence: CASSGGTSGSIWWTDTQYF. CDR3 sequence (DNA): TGTGCCAGCAGTGGCGGGACTAGCGGGAGCATATGGTGGACAGATACGCAGTATTTT.

This clone was observed many times. The genes are TRBV6-5 and TRBJ1-1, with a tentative D call TRBD1 (6 bases). Per the germline V gene, CDR1 is MNHEY and CDR2 is SVGAGI. The V end was cut by 6 bases, the J end by 5 bases, with 19 bases between. The CDR3 totals 15 residues. CDR3 nucleotides: TGTGCCAGCAGCGGGGACATTTCCGGCGGTACTGAAGCTTTCTTT. The encoded protein is CASSGDISGGTEAFF.

The chain joins TRBV2 to TRBJ1-1; 7 nucleotides agree with TRBD1. Trimming at V came to 2 bases and at J to 1 base, leaving 7 bases not matched to a gene. The germline gives CDR1 SNHLY, CDR2 FYNNEI. There are 16 residues in the CDR3. CDR3 residues: CASSELEGQKNTEAFF. CDR3 nucleotides: TGTGCCAGCAGTGAATTGGAGGGACAGAAGAACACTGAAGCTTTCTTT.

This clone has more than one count but fewer than ten. The chain recombines TRBV20-1 with TRBJ1-1; D not resolved. CDR1 DFQATT and CDR2 SNEGSKA come from the germline V gene (reference sequence). Trimming pared 3 bases from V and 10 bases from J, leaving 15 bases between. This CDR3 contains 12 residues. The CDR3 DNA follows: TGCAGTGCTAGTTACGCACCCCGCAGAGCTTTCTTT. Translation gives CSASYAPRRAFF.

A few counts support this clone. The J gene is TRBJ1-5, the V gene TRBV18; no clear D. The V end was cut by 2 bases, the J end by 4 bases, with 12 bases between. CDR1 and CDR2 (germline): KGHSH, LQKENI. This CDR3 has 15 amino acids. As DNA, the CDR3 is TGTGCCAGCTCACCAATCGGGGTGGGAAATCAGCCCCAGCATTTT. This codes for CASSPIGVGNQPQHF.

This clone appeared a few times. The chain employs TRBV5-4 and TRBJ1-2; D not certain. Germline CDR1 and CDR2: SGHNT and YYREEE (reference sequence). The CDR3 consists of 11 residues. V dropped 2 bases and J dropped 7 bases, with 6 bases sitting between them. CDR3 in amino acids: CASSLNGGYTF. CDR3 sequence (DNA): TGTGCCAGCAGCTTAAACGGTGGCTACACCTTC.

This clone was seen just once. The chain is built from TRBV6-5 and TRBJ1-3, with D unresolved. Trimming removed 6 bases at V and 4 bases at J, with 16 bases between. Germline CDR1 MNHEY, CDR2 SVGAGI. The CDR3 spans 15 residues. Here the CDR3 DNA reads TGTGCCAGCAGGAAACGGGAAGGGTACGGAAACACCATATATTTT. Encoded protein: CASRKREGYGNTIYF.

The chain employs TRBV30 and TRBJ1-2; D not resolved. The CDR3 is made up of 13 amino acids. Deletions cut 1 base from V and 2 bases from J, with 8 bases between. The germline V gene encodes CDR1 GTSNPN and CDR2 SVGIG (reference sequence). CDR3 amino acids: CAWSGRGNYGYTF. CDR3 bases: TGTGCCTGGAGTGGAAGAGGGAACTATGGCTACACCTTC.

The rearrangement links TRBV18 to TRBJ2-3; D remains ambiguous. Looked up from germline, CDR1 is KGHSH and CDR2 is LQKENI. The CDR3 runs 12 residues. With 2 bases removed from V and 5 bases from J, the gap between germline ends came to 5 bases. CDR3 nucleotide sequence: TGTGCCAGCTCACCAGAGGTAGATACGCAGTATTTT. Translated, it gives CASSPEVDTQYF.

This chain joins TRBV27 and TRBJ1-2; weak D call: TRBD1 (5 bases). Germline V gene data show CDR1 as MNHEY and CDR2 as SMNVEV (reference sequence). V was pared by 1 base and J by 7 bases, with 19 bases between. This CDR3 is built from 16 residues. This chain's CDR3 is CASSLWAGGSSRGYTF. CDR3 DNA sequence: TGTGCCAGCAGTTTATGGGCCGGGGGTTCCTCCCGTGGCTACACCTTC.

J is TRBJ1-1 and V is TRBV25-1; 8 bases align to TRBD1. The CDR3 consists of 14 residues. Germline values: CDR1 MGHDK, CDR2 SYGVNS. Trimming removed 6 bases from V and 5 bases from J; junction bases left unmatched: 8. In nucleotides, the CDR3 is TGTGCCAGCAGCTCGGACAGGGCTGAAACTGAAGCTTTCTTT. Translated: CASSSDRAETEAFF.

This chain joins TRBV6-1 and TRBJ2-7, with 8 nucleotides matching TRBD2. The trim removed 2 bases at V and 2 bases at J, leaving 5 bases unmatched. Germline loops: CDR1 MNHNS, CDR2 SASEGT. The CDR3 runs to 15 residues. CDR3 in DNA: TGTGCCAGCAGTGAATTCGACGGGAGGGCCTACGAGCAGTACTTC. Amino acid sequence: CASSEFDGRAYEQYF.

As to this clone: One junction end does not reproduce the germline sequence, and a read error may be involved. V is TRBV7-9 and J is TRBJ1-3, with 10 bases that match TRBD1. Germline CDR1 is SEHNR and CDR2 is FQNEAQ (reference sequence). CDR3 length: 12 amino acids. CDR3 protein: CASSLERQGADF. The CDR3 DNA reads as TGTGCCAGCAGCTTAGAACGACAGGGGGCGGATTTT.